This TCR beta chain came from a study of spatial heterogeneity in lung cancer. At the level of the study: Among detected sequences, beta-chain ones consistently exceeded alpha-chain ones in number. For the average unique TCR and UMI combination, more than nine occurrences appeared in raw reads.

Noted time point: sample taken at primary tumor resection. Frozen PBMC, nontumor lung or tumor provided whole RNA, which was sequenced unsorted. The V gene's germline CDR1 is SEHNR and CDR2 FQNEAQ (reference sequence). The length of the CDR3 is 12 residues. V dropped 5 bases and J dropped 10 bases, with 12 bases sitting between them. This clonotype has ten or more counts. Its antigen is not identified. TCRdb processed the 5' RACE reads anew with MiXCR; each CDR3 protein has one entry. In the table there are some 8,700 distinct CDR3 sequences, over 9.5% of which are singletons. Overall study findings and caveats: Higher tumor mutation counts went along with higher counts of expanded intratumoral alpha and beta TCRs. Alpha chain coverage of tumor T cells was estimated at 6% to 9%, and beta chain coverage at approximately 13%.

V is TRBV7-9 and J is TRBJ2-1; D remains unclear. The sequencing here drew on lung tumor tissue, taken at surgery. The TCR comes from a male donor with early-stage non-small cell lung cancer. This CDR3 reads CASSPPHGEQFF. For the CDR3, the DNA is TGTGCCAGCAGCCCTCCCCACGGGGAGCAGTTCTTC.